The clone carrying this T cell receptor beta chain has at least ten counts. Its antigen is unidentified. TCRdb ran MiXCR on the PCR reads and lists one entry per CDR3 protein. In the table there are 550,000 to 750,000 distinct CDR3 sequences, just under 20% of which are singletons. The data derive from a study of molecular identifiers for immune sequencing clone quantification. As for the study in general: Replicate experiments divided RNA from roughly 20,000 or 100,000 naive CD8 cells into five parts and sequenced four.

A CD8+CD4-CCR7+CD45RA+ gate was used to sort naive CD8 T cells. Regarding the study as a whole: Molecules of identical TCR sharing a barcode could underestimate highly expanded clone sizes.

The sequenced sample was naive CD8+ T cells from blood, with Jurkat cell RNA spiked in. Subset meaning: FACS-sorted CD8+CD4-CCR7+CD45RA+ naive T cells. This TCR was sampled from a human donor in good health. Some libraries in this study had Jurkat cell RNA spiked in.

CDR3 sequence: CASSKGQGNTEAFF. The CDR3, as DNA: TGTGCCAGCAGCAAAGGACAGGGTAACACTGAAGCTTTCTTT. The rearrangement uses TRBV2 and TRBJ1-1, with TRBD1 identical over 8 bases. Unmatched junction bases numbered 5, after V lost 6 bases and J lost 2 bases. Germline-derived CDR1 and CDR2 are SNHLY and FYNNEI. The CDR3 consists of 14 residues. Supplemented by reference TRBV2 and TRBJ1-1, the full variable domain reads EPEVTQTPSHQVTQMGQEVILRCVPISNHLYFYWYRQILGQKVEFLVSFYNNEISEKSEIFDDQFSVERPDGSNFTLKIRSTKLEDSAMYFCASSKGQGNTEAFFGQGTRLTVV.